The rows below give T cell receptor beta chains drawn from one sample of a study of response to subunit inactivated influenza vaccine. TCRdb ran MiXCR on the RT-PCR reads and lists one entry per CDR3 protein. Counted here are some 800,000 distinct CDR3 sequences, 21% occurring once; the ten biggest clones make up roughly 10%. The sequenced sample was PBMCs from blood, obtained roughly 5 days after vaccination. The receptors here all came from a man aged 50 or older who received an inactivated influenza vaccine. CDR3s leave out the opening cysteine and the closing phenylalanine or tryptophan. The order of the fields is V gene, J gene, CDR3 protein.

TRBV12-3/TRBV12-4	TRBJ2-7	ASSGPSTSGGHEQY
TRBV5-6	TRBJ2-2	ASSLTGHLNTGELF
TRBV7-8	TRBJ2-7	ASSPLRIGGRTYEQY
TRBV6-1	TRBJ1-2	ASGPWGGYT
TRBV5-1	TRBJ1-5	ASSSTGADYQPQH
TRBV6-1	TRBJ1-1	ASSEAIPRTEAF
TRBV15	TRBJ2-3	ATSRPEVWGDTQY
TRBV7-9	TRBJ2-7	ASSPRVLLSYEQY
TRBV7-9	TRBJ2-7	ASSLLGTSLGEQY
TRBV28	TRBJ1-1	ASSLRRASEAF
TRBV20-1	TRBJ2-7	SARGGASAHEQY
TRBV7-9	TRBJ2-7	ASSSVYSPYEQY
TRBV20-1	TRBJ2-7	SATPGLYEQY
TRBV20-1	TRBJ2-2	SAPREEWTGELF
TRBV5-6	TRBJ1-1	ASSPGVGYTEAF
TRBV10-3	TRBJ2-5	AIRVPGETQY
TRBV7-2	TRBJ2-7	ASSPGGLARNYEQY
TRBV10-2	TRBJ1-6	AVRLAGVDYNSPLH
TRBV11-2	TRBJ2-1	ASSFIGWGGRAYNEQF
TRBV3-1	TRBJ2-7	ASSETGQQY
TRBV7-9	TRBJ2-7	ASSLGSGRLAGYEQY
TRBV15	TRBJ2-7	ATSRDGGLASYEQY